Following are 31 T cell receptor beta chains from one sample sequenced in a study of beta chain bispecific antibodies for T cell cancers. Whole-study results and caveats: Versus anti-CD19, anti-TRBV12 exposure cut the TRBV12-3 share of TRBV signal by 98.9%. In these mixed samples, most targeted TRBV reads derived from the leukemia cell line.

No antigens are known for them. Blood mononuclear cells were expanded for 3 days using either OKT3 anti-CD3 antibody or CD3/CD28 beads. TCRdb re-called the 5' RACE reads with MiXCR, one entry per CDR3 protein. The table lists 20,000 to 25,000 distinct CDR3 sequences, approximately 2% of them singletons. This specimen consisted of healthy donor T cells cultured with leukemia cells, obtained from a culture containing a bispecific antibody targeting TCR Vbeta12. These receptors were obtained from a human donor in good health. Some clones in this sample may be carry-over from other donors' samples.

There are many counts of this clonotype. V is TRBV20-1 and J is TRBJ2-7; D uncertain. Trimming left V 0 bases short and J 4 bases short, with 19 bases between. The CDR3 runs 16 residues. Germline CDR1 and CDR2: DFQATT and SNEGSKA (reference sequence). CDR3 DNA: TGCAGTGCTAGAGATTACGTAGGGCTAAAACTATACGAGCAGTACTTC. Translating it yields CSARDYVGLKLYEQYF.

This clonotype is deemed medium-sized. The chain has TRBV7-3 and TRBJ2-1; TRBD1 is a possible D gene (6 bases). Germline-derived CDR1 and CDR2 are SGHTA and FQGTGA. The CDR3 consists of 15 residues. V gave up 4 bases and J gave up 0 bases, with 10 bases separating them. The CDR3 nucleotides read TGTGCCAGCAGCTCGGCGGACAGCTCCTACAATGAGCAGTTCTTC. Translating it yields CASSSADSSYNEQFF.

At least ten counts were recorded for this clonotype. The chain links TRBV5-1 to TRBJ2-1, with no clear D. The germline CDR1 and CDR2 sequences are SGHRS and YFSETQ. V lost 5 bases and J 4 bases, leaving 16 bases between the germline ends. This CDR3 spans 15 amino acids. CDR3 amino acids: CASRLEYPYYNEQFF. In nucleotides, the CDR3 is TGCGCCAGCAGGCTGGAGTACCCGTATTACAATGAGCAGTTCTTC. The complete variable domain, with remaining parts taken from reference TRBV5-1 and TRBJ2-1, reads KAGVTQTPRYLIKTRGQQVTLSCSPISGHRSVSWYQQTPGQGLQFLFEYFSETQRNKGNFPGRFSGRQFSNSRSEMNVSTLELGDSALYLCASRLEYPYYNEQFFGPGTRLTVL.

In this sample, this clonotype turned up many times. The chain combines TRBV4-1 with TRBJ2-7; 8 bases are a match to TRBD1. The CDR3 totals 14 residues. The J segment lost 2 bases and the V segment lost 1 base, leaving 1 base of the junction unmatched. Germline lookup yields CDR1 MGHRA and CDR2 YSYEKL. The CDR3 DNA reads TGCGCCAGCAGCCAAGCGACAGGGGCCTACGAGCAGTACTTC. This gives the protein CASSQATGAYEQYF.

At least ten counts were recorded for this clonotype. The chain recombines TRBV27 with TRBJ1-2, with D tentatively TRBD1 (6 bases). Per the germline V gene, CDR1 is MNHEY and CDR2 is SMNVEV (reference sequence). Trimming removed 3 bases from V and 4 bases from J, with 9 bases in between. The CDR3 is 13 residues long. The CDR3 protein is CASSFMGAYGYTF. The CDR3 DNA is TGTGCCAGCAGTTTTATGGGGGCCTATGGCTACACCTTC.

This clonotype has at least ten counts. The chain carries TRBV5-1 and TRBJ2-3; D not certain. V was cut by 2 bases and J by 5 bases, with 6 bases left in between. The CDR3 has 12 amino acids. Germline-derived CDR1 and CDR2 are SGHRS and YFSETQ. The CDR3 spells CASSLAGDTQYF. CDR3 nucleotides: TGCGCCAGCAGCTTAGCCGGAGATACGCAGTATTTT.

This clonotype was recorded many times. This chain connects TRBV18 to TRBJ2-4; 10 bases are shared with TRBD2. CDR3 length: 15 amino acids. Germline loops: CDR1 KGHSH, CDR2 LQKENI. V lost 6 bases, J lost 4 bases, and 6 bases stayed unmatched. CDR3 bases: TGTGCCAGCTCGGCGACTAGCGGGCTAAAAAACATTCAGTACTTC. This gives the protein CASSATSGLKNIQYF.

In this sample, this clonotype turned up many times. The V call is TRBV4-1, the J call TRBJ2-7, with D unresolved. V dropped 4 bases and J dropped 2 bases, with 9 bases sitting between them. The CDR3 is made up of 13 amino acids. CDR1 and CDR2 (germline): MGHRA, YSYEKL. CDR3 in DNA: TGCGCCAGCAGCCCAGGACCGGCCTACGAGCAGTACTTC. Protein sequence: CASSPGPAYEQYF.

This clonotype was seen many times. The chain links TRBV30 to TRBJ2-3, with 12 bases identical to TRBD2. The CDR3 has 15 residues. V lost 3 bases, J lost 1 base, and 2 bases stayed unmatched. CDR1 and CDR2 from the germline V gene are GTSNPN and SVGIG (reference sequence). CDR3 DNA: TGTGCCTGGAGAAGACTAGCGGGGGGCACAGATACGCAGTATTTT. This translates into CAWRRLAGGTDTQYF.

This clonotype was observed at least ten times. V and J are TRBV20-1 and TRBJ2-7; no clear D gene. CDR3 length: 13 amino acids. Germline V gene lookup returns CDR1 DFQATT and CDR2 SNEGSKA (reference sequence). V shed 1 base and J shed 2 bases, with 9 bases lying between them. The CDR3 nucleotides are TGCAGTGCTAGAGCGGGTTTTGCCTACGAGCAGTACTTC. This encodes CSARAGFAYEQYF.

In its sample, this clonotype was seen a few times. This sequence joins TRBV19 and TRBJ1-1, with D uncertain. Between the trimmed V and J ends, which lost 3 bases and 3 bases, there was a span of 11 bases. Germline lookup yields CDR1 LNHDA and CDR2 SQIVND (reference sequence). The CDR3 loop spans 14 amino acids. The CDR3 sequence is CASSMRFGDTEAFF. CDR3 bases: TGTGCCAGTAGTATGAGGTTCGGGGACACTGAAGCTTTCTTT.

This clonotype was seen ten or more times. The chain couples TRBV27 to TRBJ2-1, with 8 positions matching TRBD2. Germline loops: CDR1 MNHEY, CDR2 SMNVEV (reference sequence). The CDR3 loop spans 15 amino acids. Trimming at V came to 6 bases and at J to 2 bases, leaving 6 bases not matched to a gene. In nucleotides, the CDR3 is TGTGCCAGCAGGTGGGCGGGGGGAGCCTACAATGAGCAGTTCTTC. Residues: CASRWAGGAYNEQFF.

This clonotype was seen ten or more times. This rearrangement joins TRBV6-6 to TRBJ1-1; D may be TRBD1 (5 bases). The CDR3 is made up of 13 amino acids. Germline lookup yields CDR1 MNHNY and CDR2 SVGAGI (reference sequence). Deletions cut 4 bases from V and 2 bases from J, with 8 bases between. The CDR3 coding sequence is TGTGCCAGCAGTTCTCAGGGAAACACTGAAGCTTTCTTT. As protein: CASSSQGNTEAFF.

This clonotype showed up many times. V and J are TRBV27 and TRBJ2-2; D not resolved. The germline V and J ends were trimmed by 6 bases and 3 bases, with 11 bases remaining between them. CDR1 and CDR2 (germline): MNHEY, SMNVEV (reference sequence). The CDR3 totals 14 residues. This CDR3 reads CASSSFRDTGELFF. CDR3 sequence (DNA): TGTGCCAGCAGCTCATTTCGGGACACCGGGGAGCTGTTTTTT.

This clonotype was found many times. This chain joins TRBV4-1 and TRBJ1-2, with TRBD1 as a possible D gene (5 bases). The CDR3 runs 16 residues. Germline-derived CDR1 and CDR2 are MGHRA and YSYEKL. With 0 bases removed from V and 3 bases from J, the gap between germline ends came to 14 bases. CDR3 amino acids: CASSQDLPGKDYGYTF. For the CDR3, the DNA is TGCGCCAGCAGCCAAGATCTTCCAGGGAAGGACTATGGCTACACCTTC.

This clonotype was picked up many times. The rearrangement joins TRBV11-2 to TRBJ2-5; 8 bases match TRBD2. CDR3 size: 16 residues. Germline V CDR1 and CDR2: SGHAT, FQNNGV. The ends lost 3 bases at V and 2 bases at J; junction bases unmatched: 8. As DNA, the CDR3 is TGTGCCAGCAGCTTCAGCAGCGGGGGTAGGCAAGAGACCCAGTACTTC. It codes for CASSFSSGGRQETQYF.

This clonotype is medium-sized by share. This chain connects TRBV28 to TRBJ2-1, with D unclear. The germline gives CDR1 MDHEN, CDR2 SYDVKM. V lost 2 bases and J 5 bases, leaving 4 bases between the germline ends. The CDR3 has 12 amino acids. This CDR3 is CASSLTNNEQFF. The CDR3 coding sequence is TGTGCCAGCAGTTTAACCAACAATGAGCAGTTCTTC.

The V gene is TRBV2, the J gene TRBJ2-2; the match to TRBD1 covers 7 bases. In germline, CDR1 is SNHLY, CDR2 FYNNEI. J was trimmed by 4 bases and V by 4 bases; bases with no gene match: 3. The CDR3 has 14 amino acids. The CDR3 region has the DNA TGTGCCAGCAGTGGACAGGGCGGCACCGGGGAGCTGTTTTTT. It codes for CASSGQGGTGELFF.

This clonotype was seen repeatedly, ten times or more. V gene TRBV5-1 combines with J gene TRBJ2-7; no clear D. The germline gives CDR1 SGHRS, CDR2 YFSETQ. This CDR3 has 13 residues. The V and J ends lost 5 bases and 5 bases respectively, with 14 bases between them. Written as DNA, the CDR3 is TGCGCCAGCAGAAGGGTTCTGTGGGACGAGCAGTACTTC. It codes for CASRRVLWDEQYF.

The chain is built from TRBV7-3 and TRBJ2-3; unclear D gene. V dropped 5 bases and J dropped 0 bases, with 6 bases sitting between them. Germline CDR1 SGHTA, CDR2 FQGTGA. The CDR3 contains 13 residues. CDR3 DNA sequence: TGTGCCAGCAGCCTTGGAAGCACAGATACGCAGTATTTT. Protein sequence: CASSLGSTDTQYF.

This clonotype was found many times. The V call is TRBV11-2, the J call TRBJ2-1; D not certain. Germline V gives CDR1 SGHAT, CDR2 FQNNGV. This CDR3 has 15 residues. V lost 6 bases and J 8 bases, leaving 20 bases between the germline ends. Written as DNA, the CDR3 is TGTGCCAGCAGGGGCGCCGTAGGACCCAAGGATGAGCAGTTCTTC. Translation gives CASRGAVGPKDEQFF.

This clonotype is classed as medium-sized. The chain uses TRBV5-1 and TRBJ2-7; 7 bases are shared with TRBD1. Trimming at V came to 3 bases and at J to 2 bases, leaving 2 bases not matched to a gene. The CDR3 runs 13 residues. Per the germline V gene, CDR1 is SGHRS and CDR2 is YFSETQ. The CDR3 sequence is CASSWGQTYEQYF. The CDR3 DNA is TGCGCCAGCAGCTGGGGACAGACCTACGAGCAGTACTTC. Drawing the rest from reference TRBV5-1 and TRBJ2-7, the complete variable domain is KAGVTQTPRYLIKTRGQQVTLSCSPISGHRSVSWYQQTPGQGLQFLFEYFSETQRNKGNFPGRFSGRQFSNSRSEMNVSTLELGDSALYLCASSWGQTYEQYFGPGTRLTVT.

This clonotype was picked up many times. This chain uses TRBV6-2 or TRBV6-3 with TRBJ1-4; possibly TRBD1 for D (6 bases). CDR3 length: 13 amino acids. Deletions cut 10 bases from V and 3 bases from J, with 12 bases between. Germline-derived CDR1 and CDR2 are MNHEY and SVGEGT. As DNA, the CDR3 is TGTGCCACTACGGACAGCCCTAATGAAAAACTGTTTTTT. Protein sequence: CATTDSPNEKLFF.

This clonotype was counted many times. The J gene is TRBJ2-7, the V gene TRBV18; D perhaps matches TRBD2 (5 bases). This CDR3 comprises 12 residues. V lost 4 bases, J lost 7 bases, and 11 bases lay in between. In germline, CDR1 is KGHSH, CDR2 LQKENI. This chain's CDR3 is CASSQEGREQYF. DNA for the CDR3: TGTGCCAGCTCACAAGAAGGGAGAGAGCAGTACTTC.

There are many counts of this clonotype. J is TRBJ2-5 and V is TRBV7-9; D is perhaps TRBD1 (6 bases). Trimming shortened V by 0 bases and J by 3 bases, and 8 bases separated the two germline ends. The CDR3 covers 14 residues. The germline V gene has CDR1 SEHNR and CDR2 FQNEAQ (reference sequence). CDR3 in DNA: TGTGCCAGCAGCTTAGCTGGGGGCGAAGAGACCCAGTACTTC. The encoded protein is CASSLAGGEETQYF.

This clonotype was recorded many times. The rearrangement links TRBV20-1 to TRBJ2-1; D perhaps matches TRBD1 (5 bases). CDR3 length: 16 amino acids. V dropped 6 bases and J dropped 8 bases, with 26 bases sitting between them. The germline V gene encodes CDR1 DFQATT and CDR2 SNEGSKA (reference sequence). The CDR3 DNA is TGCAGTGCCGAAACACTACATGAGGACATTAACGATGAGCAGTTCTTC. The encoded protein is CSAETLHEDINDEQFF.

Many counts were recorded for this clonotype. The genes are TRBV28 and TRBJ2-5; 11 bases map to TRBD2. The length of the CDR3 is 14 residues. Unmatched junction bases numbered 5, after V lost 6 bases and J lost 5 bases. CDR1 is MDHEN and CDR2 is SYDVKM in the germline V gene. CDR3 sequence: CASSPLAGDETQYF. The CDR3 DNA reads as TGTGCCAGCAGCCCACTAGCGGGGGATGAGACCCAGTACTTC.

This clonotype was picked up many times. The V call is TRBV3-1, the J call TRBJ2-3; perhaps TRBD2 as D (5 bases). The CDR3 is made up of 13 amino acids. The germline V gene encodes CDR1 LGHDT and CDR2 YNNKEL (reference sequence). V lost 5 bases to trimming and J lost 6 bases, with 12 bases between them. The DNA of the CDR3 is TGTGCCAGCAGCGTGCTAGCCGACGATACGCAGTATTTT. This codes for CASSVLADDTQYF.

This clonotype is judged medium-sized (0.01 to 0.1%). The chain joins TRBV10-3 to TRBJ1-5; TRBD1 might be the D (6 bases). The CDR3 is made up of 14 amino acids. Per the germline V gene, CDR1 is ENHRY and CDR2 is SYGVKD. V lost 10 bases to trimming and J lost 0 bases, with 13 bases between them. CDR3 DNA: TGTGCCAGCGAGACAGGAGATAGCAATCAGCCCCAGCATTTT. Protein: CASETGDSNQPQHF.

This clonotype came up many times. V gene TRBV6-6 combines with J gene TRBJ2-1; 9 bases line up with TRBD2. Germline-derived CDR1 and CDR2 are MNHNY and SVGAGI (reference sequence). Unmatched junction bases numbered 6, after V lost 6 bases and J lost 6 bases. CDR3 length equals 14 residues. This chain's CDR3 is CASSLAGGGNEQFF. The CDR3, as DNA: TGTGCCAGCAGCTTGGCGGGAGGGGGCAATGAGCAGTTCTTC.

Concerning this clonotype: This clone may be a read error of a much larger clone one base away. V usage is TRBV27 and J usage is TRBJ1-1; D perhaps matches TRBD1 (5 bases). Trimming stripped 3 bases from V and 0 bases from J, with 11 bases between. CDR1 and CDR2 from the germline V gene are MNHEY and SMNVEV (reference sequence). This CDR3 has 15 amino acids. The CDR3 loop reads CASSFTGSVNTEAFF. In DNA form, the CDR3 reads TGTGCCAGCAGTTTTACAGGATCAGTGAACACTGAAGCTTTCTTT.